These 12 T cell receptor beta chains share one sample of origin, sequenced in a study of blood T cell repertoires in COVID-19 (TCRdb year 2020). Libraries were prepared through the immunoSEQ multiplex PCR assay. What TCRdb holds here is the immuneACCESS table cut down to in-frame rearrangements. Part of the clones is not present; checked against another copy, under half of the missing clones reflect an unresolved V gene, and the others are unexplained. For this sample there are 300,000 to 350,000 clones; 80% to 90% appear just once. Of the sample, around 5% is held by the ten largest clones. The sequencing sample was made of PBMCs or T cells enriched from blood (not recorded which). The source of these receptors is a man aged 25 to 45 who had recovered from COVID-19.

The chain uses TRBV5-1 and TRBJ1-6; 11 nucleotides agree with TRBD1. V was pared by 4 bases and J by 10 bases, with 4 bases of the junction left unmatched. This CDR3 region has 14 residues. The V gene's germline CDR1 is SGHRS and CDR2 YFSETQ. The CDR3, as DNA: TGCGCCAGCAGCCCCGGGACAGGGGGATCACCCCTCCACTTT. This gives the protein CASSPGTGGSPLHF.

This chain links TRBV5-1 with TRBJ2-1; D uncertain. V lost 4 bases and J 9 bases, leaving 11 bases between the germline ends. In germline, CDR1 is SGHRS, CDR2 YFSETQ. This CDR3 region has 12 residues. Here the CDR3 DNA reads TGCGCCAGCAGCCCGGTTCCTGGTGAGCAGTTCTTC. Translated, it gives CASSPVPGEQFF.

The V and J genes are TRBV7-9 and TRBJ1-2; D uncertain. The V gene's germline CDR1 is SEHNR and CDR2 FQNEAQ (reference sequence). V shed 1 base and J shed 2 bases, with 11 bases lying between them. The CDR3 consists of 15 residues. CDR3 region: CASSLVRGGNYGYTF. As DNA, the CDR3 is TGTGCCAGCAGCTTAGTCCGGGGTGGGAACTATGGCTACACCTTC.

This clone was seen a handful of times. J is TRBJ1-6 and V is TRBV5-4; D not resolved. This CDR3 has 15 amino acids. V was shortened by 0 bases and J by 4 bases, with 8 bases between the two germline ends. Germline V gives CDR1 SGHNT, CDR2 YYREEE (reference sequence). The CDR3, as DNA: TGTGCCAGCAGCTTGGGTACGAGTTATAATTCACCCCTCCACTTT. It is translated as CASSLGTSYNSPLHF.

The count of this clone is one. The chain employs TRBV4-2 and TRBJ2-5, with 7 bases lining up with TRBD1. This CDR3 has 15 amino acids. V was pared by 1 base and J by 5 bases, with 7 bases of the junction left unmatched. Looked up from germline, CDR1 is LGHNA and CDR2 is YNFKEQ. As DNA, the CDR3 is TGTGCCAGCAGCCAAGGAGACAGGGTTCCGGAGACCCAGTACTTC. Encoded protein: CASSQGDRVPETQYF.

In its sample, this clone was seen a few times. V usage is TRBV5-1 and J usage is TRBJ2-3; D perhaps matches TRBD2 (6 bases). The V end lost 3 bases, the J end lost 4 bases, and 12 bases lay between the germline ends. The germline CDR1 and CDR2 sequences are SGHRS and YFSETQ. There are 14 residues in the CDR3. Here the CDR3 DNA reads TGCGCCAGCAGCTCCGGGACTGCCTCAGATACGCAGTATTTT. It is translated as CASSSGTASDTQYF.

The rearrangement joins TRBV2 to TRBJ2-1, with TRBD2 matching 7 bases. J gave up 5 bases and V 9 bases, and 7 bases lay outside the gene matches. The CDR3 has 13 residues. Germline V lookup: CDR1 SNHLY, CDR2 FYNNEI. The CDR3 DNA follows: TGTGCCAGTTTTCCGGGACTAAACAATGAGCAGTTCTTC. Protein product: CASFPGLNNEQFF.

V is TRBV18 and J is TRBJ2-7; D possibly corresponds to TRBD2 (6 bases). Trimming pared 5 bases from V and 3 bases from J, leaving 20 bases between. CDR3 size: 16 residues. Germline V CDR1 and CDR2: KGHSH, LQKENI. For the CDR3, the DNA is TGTGCCAGCTCATCGTCAACGGGACTTGGGCACTACGAGCAGTACTTC. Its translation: CASSSSTGLGHYEQYF.

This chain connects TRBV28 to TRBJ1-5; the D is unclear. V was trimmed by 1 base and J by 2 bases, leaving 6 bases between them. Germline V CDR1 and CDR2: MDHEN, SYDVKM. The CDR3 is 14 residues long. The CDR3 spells CASSLLQGNQPQHF. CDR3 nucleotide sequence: TGTGCCAGCAGTTTATTGCAGGGCAATCAGCCCCAGCATTTT.

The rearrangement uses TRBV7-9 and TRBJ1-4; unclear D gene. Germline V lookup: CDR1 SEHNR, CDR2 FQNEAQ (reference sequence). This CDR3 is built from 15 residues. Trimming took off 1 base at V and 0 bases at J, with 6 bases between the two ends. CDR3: CASSLVEATNEKLFF. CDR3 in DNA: TGTGCCAGCAGCTTAGTGGAGGCAACTAATGAAAAACTGTTTTTT.

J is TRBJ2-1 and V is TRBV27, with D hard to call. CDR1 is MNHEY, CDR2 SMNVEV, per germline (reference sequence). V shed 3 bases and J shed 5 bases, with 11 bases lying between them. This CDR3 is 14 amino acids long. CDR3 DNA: TGTGCCAGCAGTTTGGTGGTATCTAACAATGAGCAGTTCTTC. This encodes CASSLVVSNNEQFF.

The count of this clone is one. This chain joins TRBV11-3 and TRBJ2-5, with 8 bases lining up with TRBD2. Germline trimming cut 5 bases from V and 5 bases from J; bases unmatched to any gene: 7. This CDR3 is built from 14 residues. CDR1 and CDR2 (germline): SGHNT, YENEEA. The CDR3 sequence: CASSLSGGEETQYF. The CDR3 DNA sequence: TGTGCCAGCAGCCTCTCGGGGGGGGAGGAGACCCAGTACTTC.